The rows below give T cell receptor beta chains drawn from one sample of a study of cytomegalovirus exposure and HLA in healthy donors. The table came from immunoSEQ multiplex PCR; TCRdb's copy has only in-frame clones and leaves some out. Found here are tens of thousands of clones, roughly two thirds of them singletons; the top ten hold approximately 5%. Sequenced material: PBMCs. All receptors derive from a man aged 55-75 years in good health and CMV-seropositive. The CDR3 runs from the conserved cysteine through the conserved F or W. A D gene is named only where the DNA matches it firmly. Size is omitted from some rows. Given values are once, few, many or a class for expanded clones.

clone_size,j_call,d_call,v_call,cdr3_length,cdr3_aa,cdr3_nt
few,TRBJ2-7,-,TRBV7-9,16,CASSRLGGVWDYEQYF,TGTGCCAGCAGCCGATTAGGGGGGGTTTGGGACTACGAGCAGTACTTC
-,TRBJ1-5,-,TRBV2,14,CASSENQGSQPQHF,TGTGCCAGCAGTGAAAACCAGGGCAGCCAGCCCCAGCATTTT
-,TRBJ1-1,-,TRBV7-9,19,CASSFPAKQGLREYTEAFF,TGTGCCAGCAGCTTCCCAGCCAAGCAAGGTCTTAGGGAGTACACTGAAGCTTTCTTT
-,TRBJ2-7,TRBD1,TRBV18,15,CASSRRDRGTYEQYF,TGTGCCAGCTCACGCCGGGACAGGGGAACCTACGAGCAGTACTTC
few,TRBJ1-2,-,TRBV11-2,14,CASSSLRGNYGYTF,TGTGCCAGCAGCTCCCTCCGGGGAAACTATGGCTACACCTTC
-,TRBJ2-7,TRBD1,TRBV11-3,15,CASSPPDRGFYEQYF,TGTGCCAGCAGCCCCCCAGACAGGGGCTTCTACGAGCAGTACTTC
-,TRBJ1-1,-,TRBV6-5,14,CASSLLNGNTEAFF,TGTGCCAGCAGCCTCCTGAACGGGAACACTGAAGCTTTCTTT
-,TRBJ2-3,-,TRBV7-9,14,CASSLRGASDTQYF,TGTGCCAGCAGCTTACGGGGGGCCTCAGATACGCAGTATTTT
-,TRBJ2-1,-,TRBV5-6,17,CASSLGVERVTYNEQFF,TGTGCCAGCAGCTTAGGGGTCGAGCGGGTAACCTACAATGAGCAGTTCTTC
-,TRBJ2-2,-,TRBV9,13,CASSAGATGELFF,TGTGCCAGCAGCGCGGGAGCCACCGGGGAGCTGTTTTTT
-,TRBJ1-1,-,TRBV28,14,CASSSAGAKTEAFF,TGTGCCAGCAGTTCCGCGGGGGCAAAGACTGAAGCTTTCTTT
-,TRBJ2-4,-,TRBV2,12,CASSPAENIQYF,TGTGCCAGCAGCCCAGCGGAAAACATTCAGTACTTC
-,TRBJ1-4,-,TRBV7-8,15,CASSLGGDFNEKLFF,TGTGCCAGCAGCTTAGGCGGGGACTTCAATGAAAAACTGTTTTTT
-,TRBJ2-5,-,TRBV7-9,15,CASSPSGVARETQYF,TGTGCCAGCAGCCCTTCTGGGGTAGCGAGAGAGACCCAGTACTTC
-,TRBJ1-1,TRBD1,TRBV5-1,15,CASRVVRDRNTEAFF,TGCGCCAGCAGAGTGGTCCGGGACAGAAACACTGAAGCTTTCTTT
-,TRBJ2-5,TRBD1,TRBV7-9,15,CASSRQGLAQETQYF,TGTGCCAGCAGCAGACAGGGGTTGGCCCAAGAGACCCAGTACTTC
-,TRBJ2-1,-,TRBV7-9,15,CSSSPETRRYNEQFF,TGTTCCAGCAGCCCAGAGACTAGGAGGTACAATGAGCAGTTCTTC
-,TRBJ1-1,-,TRBV6-1,14,CASSQKQGVQRAFF,TGTGCCAGCAGTCAAAAACAGGGTGTCCAACGGGCTTTCTTT
-,TRBJ2-7,-,TRBV6-1,12,CASSDRYYEQYF,TGTGCCAGCAGTGACAGGTACTACGAGCAGTACTTC
-,TRBJ1-3,-,TRBV19,15,CASSIGLSSGNTIYF,TGTGCCAGTAGTATTGGACTGTCATCTGGAAACACCATATATTTT
-,TRBJ2-7,-,TRBV4-1,14,CASSQIEGLDEQYF,TGCGCCAGCAGCCAAATCGAGGGCCTGGACGAGCAGTACTTC
few,TRBJ2-3,TRBD2,TRBV14,19,CASSQELSLAGYSTDTQYF,TGTGCCAGCAGCCAAGAATTGTCACTAGCGGGGTATAGCACAGATACGCAGTATTTT
-,TRBJ2-7,-,TRBV7-9,11,CASSRERLQYF,TGTGCCAGCAGCCGGGAACGTTTACAGTACTTC
-,TRBJ1-2,-,TRBV9,13,CASSVDQNYGYTF,TGTGCCAGCAGCGTAGATCAGAACTATGGCTACACCTTC
-,TRBJ2-1,-,TRBV6-1,16,CASSEAVTPGYNEQFF,TGTGCCAGCAGTGAAGCGGTGACACCTGGATACAATGAGCAGTTCTTC
-,TRBJ1-1,-,TRBV2,15,CASKVGGTMNTEAFF,TGTGCCAGCAAGGTCGGCGGAACCATGAACACTGAAGCTTTCTTT
-,TRBJ2-1,TRBD2,TRBV7-6,15,CASSLDSGSFNEQFF,TGTGCCAGCAGCTTAGATAGCGGGAGCTTTAATGAGCAGTTCTTC
-,TRBJ1-2,TRBD1,TRBV7-2,13,CASSLGTDYGYTF,TGTGCCAGCAGCCTCGGGACAGATTATGGCTACACCTTC
-,TRBJ2-5,-,TRBV7-7,13,CASSPTRLETQYF,TGTGCCAGCAGCCCGACAAGATTGGAGACCCAGTACTTC
-,TRBJ1-3,-,TRBV10-2,15,CASSEQGSAGNTIYF,TGCGCCAGCAGTGAGCAGGGGAGTGCTGGAAACACCATATATTTT
-,TRBJ2-3,-,TRBV29-1,14,CSAPGGGQADTQYF,TGCAGCGCCCCGGGGGGCGGGCAGGCAGATACGCAGTATTTT